This TCR beta chain derives from a study of shared clonotypes between healthy human individuals. Unsorted PBMC DNA sequencing spanned ten immunoSEQ deep assay plates. Per the original methods: ImmunoSEQ gave junction-only sequences without quality scores, so filtering differed. Libraries were prepared by immunoSEQ multiplex PCR; TCRdb keeps only in-frame clonotypes and omits some of them. V and J calls and clone size are as listed in that table; D and trimming were resolved from the DNA. Among 450,000 to 600,000 clones listed, around three quarters were seen once. Study-wide findings and caveats: Genetic and exposure-history diversity was limited by the small donor number.

On this clone: The antigen is unknown.

This clonotype originated in a woman aged 40 to 50 in good health. Some clones in this sample may be carry-over from other donors' samples. The sequenced sample consisted of PBMCs.

The CDR3, as DNA: TGCGCCAGCAGCAGGGGGTCGAATGAAAAACTGTTTTTT. Protein sequence: CASSRGSNEKLFF. The V and J genes are TRBV5-1 and TRBJ1-4; D is perhaps TRBD1 (6 bases). Trimming left V 4 bases short and J 5 bases short, with 9 bases between. Germline V gene data show CDR1 as SGHRS and CDR2 as YFSETQ. The CDR3 length is 13 residues.